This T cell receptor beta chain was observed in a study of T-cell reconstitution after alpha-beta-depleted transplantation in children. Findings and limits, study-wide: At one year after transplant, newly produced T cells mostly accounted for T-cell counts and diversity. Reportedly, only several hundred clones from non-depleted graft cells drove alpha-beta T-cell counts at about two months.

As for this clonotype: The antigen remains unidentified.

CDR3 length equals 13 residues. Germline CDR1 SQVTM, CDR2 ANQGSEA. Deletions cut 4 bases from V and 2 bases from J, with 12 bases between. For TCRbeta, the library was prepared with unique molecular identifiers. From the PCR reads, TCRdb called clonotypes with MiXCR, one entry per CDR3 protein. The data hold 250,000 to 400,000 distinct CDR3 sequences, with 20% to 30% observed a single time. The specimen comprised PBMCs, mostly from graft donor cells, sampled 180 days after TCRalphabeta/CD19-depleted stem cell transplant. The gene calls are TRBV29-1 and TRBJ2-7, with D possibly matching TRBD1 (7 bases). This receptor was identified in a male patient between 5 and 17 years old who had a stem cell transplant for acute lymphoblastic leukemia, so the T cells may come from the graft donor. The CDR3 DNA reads TGCAGCGTTGGTCAGGGGGAGGCCTACGAGCAGTACTTC. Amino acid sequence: CSVGQGEAYEQYF.